This TCR beta chain came from a study of cytotoxic CD8 clonotypes in ibrutinib-treated CLL. As concerns this clone: The antigen is undetermined.

This CDR3 is 13 amino acids long. Germline values: CDR1 MNHEY, CDR2 SMNVEV (reference sequence). V lost 8 bases to trimming and J lost 0 bases, with 11 bases between them. Profiling relied on immunoSEQ multiplex PCR, and the TCRdb table lists in-frame clones only, not all of them. The sample shows around 50,000 clones, roughly three fifths of them seen only once. Study results and caveats: Samples from sustained-remission and progressing patients were taken at different times.

The gene calls are TRBV27 and TRBJ2-7, with D hard to call. The material was PBMCs, obtained after 24 months of ibrutinib treatment. The source of this sequence is a human donor with chronic lymphocytic leukemia. Here the CDR3 reads CASPQWCSYEQYF. DNA of the CDR3: TGTGCCAGCCCCCAATGGTGCTCCTACGAGCAGTACTTC.